The rows below give T cell receptor beta chains drawn from one sample of a study of shared clonotypes between healthy human individuals. Sequenced by immunoSEQ multiplex PCR; TCRdb stores in-frame clones only, minus some. The data show about 640,000 clones, with about 78% seen just once and approximately 2% held by the top ten. Sequencing was done on a sample of memory CD4+ T cells sorted from blood. Every receptor here comes from a young woman in good health. Both conserved end residues are part of each CDR3. Fields, in order: D gene, clone size, J gene, V gene, CDR3 DNA, CDR3 protein. The D gene is left open where the match is weak. Part of the rows lack a size; the others show once, few, many or a class for expanded clones.

TRBD2	-	TRBJ2-3	TRBV25-1	TGTGCCAGCAGTGAATCTTGGCTAGCGGGGGCAGATACGCAGTATTTT	CASSESWLAGADTQYF
-	once	TRBJ1-1	TRBV5-1	TGCGCCAGCAGCTTGGCCGGGGACACTGAAGCTTTCTTT	CASSLAGDTEAFF
TRBD2	-	TRBJ2-3	TRBV4-1	TGCGCCAGCAGCCAAGTCAAAGCGGGAGGGGGAGATACGCAGTATTTT	CASSQVKAGGGDTQYF
-	once	TRBJ2-7	TRBV7-9	TGTGCCAGCAGCCAGACTAGGACCGAGCAGTACTTC	CASSQTRTEQYF
-	-	TRBJ2-5	TRBV7-9	TGTGCCAGCAGCTTAGTGACAATGACTCCAAAAGAGACCCAGTACTTC	CASSLVTMTPKETQYF
TRBD1	many	TRBJ1-6	TRBV4-2	TGTGCCAGCAGCCAAGGAGGGGGTTGGCAGGGGGACTCACCCCTCCACTTT	CASSQGGGWQGDSPLHF
TRBD1	-	TRBJ2-7	TRBV28	TGTGCCAGCAGTTTAGGGGGGACAGGGAGCTACGAGCAGTACTTC	CASSLGGTGSYEQYF
TRBD1	-	TRBJ1-1	TRBV10-2	TGCGCCAGCAGTGACAGGGGGTACTTGAACACTGAAGCTTTCTTT	CASSDRGYLNTEAFF
-	-	TRBJ2-5	TRBV20-1	TGCAGTGCTAGAGTAGCAGAGACCCAGTACTTC	CSARVAETQYF
-	-	TRBJ1-5	TRBV27	TGTGCCAGCAGACAGAATTGGGGTGGGGGTAGCAATCAGCCCCAGCATTTT	CASRQNWGGGSNQPQHF
TRBD1	-	TRBJ2-4	TRBV12-5	TGTGCTAGTGACTGGACAGGGGCTGTCAAAAACATTCAGTACTTC	CASDWTGAVKNIQYF
-	few	TRBJ1-5	TRBV28	TGTGCCAGCAGTCCCTCAGGGGCGCGCAATCAGCCCCAGCATTTT	CASSPSGARNQPQHF
TRBD2	once	TRBJ2-1	TRBV7-2	TGTGCCTCCTCGTCCGGGACTAACCCGAGGGAGCAGTTCTTC	CASSSGTNPREQFF
TRBD2	-	TRBJ2-7	TRBV5-1	TGCGCCAGCCGCGCGGAAGCGGGAAGCTCCTACGAGCAGTACTTC	CASRAEAGSSYEQYF
TRBD1	-	TRBJ2-5	TRBV7-2	TGTGCCAGCAGCCTGTGGGACAGCACGACCCAGTACTTC	CASSLWDSTTQYF
-	-	TRBJ2-7	TRBV11-2	TGTGCCAGCAGCTTAGAGGTCCGCCACGAGCAGTACTTC	CASSLEVRHEQYF
-	many	TRBJ2-5	TRBV5-1	TGCGCCAGCAGCTTCTTCGGCCAAGAGACCCAGTACTTC	CASSFFGQETQYF
TRBD2	few	TRBJ2-5	TRBV2	TGTGCCAGCAGTGAGGGTAGCGGGGCGAAGCAAGAGACCCAGTACTTC	CASSEGSGAKQETQYF
TRBD2	-	TRBJ2-7	TRBV11-2	TGTGCCAGCACCTTATTCGCGGGGGTGGGCGAGCAGTACTTC	CASTLFAGVGEQYF
-	few	TRBJ1-1	TRBV11-2	TGTGCCAGCAGCGTACAGCGTAACACTGAAGCTTTCTTT	CASSVQRNTEAFF
TRBD1	-	TRBJ2-5	TRBV7-8	TGTGCCAGCAGCCCCGGGACAGATGGAGAGACCCAGTACTTC	CASSPGTDGETQYF
-	-	TRBJ2-7	TRBV7-3	TGTGCCAGCCCCCTACGACCCAGGCCAGACAGCTCCTACGAGCAGTACTTC	CASPLRPRPDSSYEQYF
-	-	TRBJ1-3	TRBV4-2	TGTGCCAGCAGCCAAGAGAGCGGTTCTGGAAACACCATATATTTT	CASSQESGSGNTIYF
-	-	TRBJ2-7	TRBV6-5	TGTGCCAGCAGTTCCCAGGGCAGGGGCACCTACGAGCAGTACTTC	CASSSQGRGTYEQYF
TRBD2	-	TRBJ2-2	TRBV28	TGTGCCAGCAGTTTATTTGGGGGAGGGAACCGTCGGGAGCTGTTTTTT	CASSLFGGGNRRELFF
-	few	TRBJ1-2	TRBV28	TGTGCCAGCAGCCTGCTGACGGAGGCCTATGGCTACACCTTC	CASSLLTEAYGYTF
-	once	TRBJ2-1	TRBV28	TGTGCCAGCAGTCCACAGGGCGCCCGTAGCGATGAGCAGTTCTTC	CASSPQGARSDEQFF
TRBD1	-	TRBJ1-2	TRBV2	TGTGCCAGCAGTGGCAGGGGGTTTGGTGGCTACACCTTC	CASSGRGFGGYTF
-	-	TRBJ1-5	TRBV28	TGTGCCAGCACAAGTTCGTATAGCAATCAGCCCCAGCATTTT	CASTSSYSNQPQHF
TRBD1	-	TRBJ1-1	TRBV5-1	TGCGCCAGCAGCTTGGCCGACAGGGATTTCACTGAAGCTTTCTTT	CASSLADRDFTEAFF
TRBD1	-	TRBJ2-7	TRBV11-2	TGTGCCAGCAGCTTTAGGGGACAGTTTAACAACGAGCAGTACTTC	CASSFRGQFNNEQYF
TRBD1	-	TRBJ1-3	TRBV19	TGTGCCAGTAGTGTTACAGGGGGCTATGCTGGAAACACCATATATTTT	CASSVTGGYAGNTIYF
-	-	TRBJ2-2	TRBV19	TGTGCCAGTAGTCCGCGGGGCTTCTCCACCGGGGAGCTGTTTTTT	CASSPRGFSTGELFF
TRBD2	-	TRBJ2-1	TRBV5-1	TGCGCCAGCAGCCAGACTAGCGGGAACTACAATGAGCAGTTCTTC	CASSQTSGNYNEQFF
-	few	TRBJ1-1	TRBV11-2	TGTGCCAGCAGCTTAGATCAGGGAGAAGCTTTCTTT	CASSLDQGEAFF
-	-	TRBJ1-3	TRBV6-6	TGTGCCAGCAGTTACGGGGGGAGCTCTGGAAACACCATATATTTT	CASSYGGSSGNTIYF
-	-	TRBJ2-7	TRBV27	TGTGCCAGTCTCCCAGCGGGTGCCTACGAGCAGTACTTC	CASLPAGAYEQYF
TRBD1	-	TRBJ1-2	TRBV30	TGTGCCTGGAGTCAAGGCGGGACAGGACTCAACTATGGCTACACCTTC	CAWSQGGTGLNYGYTF
TRBD2	-	TRBJ2-1	TRBV28	TGTGCCAGCAGGACTAGCGGATACAATGAGCAGTTCTTC	CASRTSGYNEQFF
-	-	TRBJ2-4	TRBV29-1	TGCAGCGTTGCTGAACAGAGCTTAGCCAAAAACATTCAGTACTTC	CSVAEQSLAKNIQYF
-	-	TRBJ1-1	TRBV18	TGTGCCAGCTCCCCCACCCGGGACGGGGGTGAAGCTTTCTTT	CASSPTRDGGEAFF
-	-	TRBJ2-1	TRBV6-5	TGTGCCAGCAGCCTTAGGGGCGGCCACAATGAGCAGTTCTTC	CASSLRGGHNEQFF
TRBD2	-	TRBJ2-1	TRBV5-1	TGCGCCAGCAGCGGGGGACTAGCGGGAGGTAATAATGAGCAGTTCTTC	CASSGGLAGGNNEQFF
-	-	TRBJ2-5	TRBV7-2	TGTGCCAGCACCGTGGGAGTAGGGTCACCACAAGAGACCCAGTACTTC	CASTVGVGSPQETQYF
-	-	TRBJ2-7	TRBV19	TGTGCCAGTAGTCTAACAGAGAGCTCCTACGAGCAGTACTTT	CASSLTESSYEQYF
-	few	TRBJ2-1	TRBV5-1	TGCGCCAGCAGAGGTGGCGGGGGACATTACAATGAGCAGTTCTTC	CASRGGGGHYNEQFF
TRBD2	-	TRBJ2-1	TRBV12-5	TGTGCTAGTGGCGAGGGACTAGCGGGAATCAACAATGAGCAGTTCTTC	CASGEGLAGINNEQFF
-	-	TRBJ1-4	TRBV19	TGTGCCAGTAGTAACCGACAGCTGAATGAAAAACTGTTTTTT	CASSNRQLNEKLFF
-	-	TRBJ1-2	TRBV5-3	TGTGCCAGAAGCTTTTGCTACACCTTC	CARSFCYTF
-	-	TRBJ2-7	TRBV4-1	TGCGCCAGCAGCTGGGGCAGGGGAAAGCAACAATCCTACGAGCAGTACTTC	CASSWGRGKQQSYEQYF
-	-	TRBJ2-7	TRBV9	TGTGCCAGCAGCGCGACGGTCGGGGGGCGGGAGCAGTACTTC	CASSATVGGREQYF
TRBD1	-	TRBJ1-2	TRBV6-1	TGTGCCAGCAGTGAAGAAGATAACAGGGGGGAGTCCACCTTC	CASSEEDNRGESTF
-	few	TRBJ2-5	TRBV29-1	TGCAGCGTTGAAATGGCGGACCGACAAGAGACCCAGTACTTC	CSVEMADRQETQYF
-	few	TRBJ1-5	TRBV5-1	TGCGCCAGCAGCTTGGACCCAGGAAGCAATCAGCCCCAGCATTTT	CASSLDPGSNQPQHF
-	-	TRBJ2-5	TRBV30	TGTGCCTGGAGTGTAACCGGGAGTGAGACCCAGTACTTC	CAWSVTGSETQYF
-	-	TRBJ2-7	TRBV29-1	TGCAGCGTTGTTCTGGGGAGTAAAGGCCCCTACGAGCAGTACTTC	CSVVLGSKGPYEQYF
-	-	TRBJ2-5	TRBV15	TGTGCCACCAGCAGAGAGGCGGCGGGGCAAGAGACCCAGTACTTC	CATSREAAGQETQYF